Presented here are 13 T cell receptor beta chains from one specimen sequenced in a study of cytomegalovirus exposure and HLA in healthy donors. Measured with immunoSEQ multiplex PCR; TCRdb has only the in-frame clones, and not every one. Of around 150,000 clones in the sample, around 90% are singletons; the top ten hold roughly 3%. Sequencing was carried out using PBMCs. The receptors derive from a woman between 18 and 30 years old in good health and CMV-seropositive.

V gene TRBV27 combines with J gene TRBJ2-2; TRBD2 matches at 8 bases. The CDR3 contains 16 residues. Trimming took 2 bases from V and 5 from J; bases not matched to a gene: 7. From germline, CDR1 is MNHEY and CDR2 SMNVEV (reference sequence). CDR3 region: CASSLMSGRGTGELFF. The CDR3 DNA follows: TGTGCCAGCAGTTTAATGAGCGGGAGAGGAACCGGGGAGCTGTTTTTT.

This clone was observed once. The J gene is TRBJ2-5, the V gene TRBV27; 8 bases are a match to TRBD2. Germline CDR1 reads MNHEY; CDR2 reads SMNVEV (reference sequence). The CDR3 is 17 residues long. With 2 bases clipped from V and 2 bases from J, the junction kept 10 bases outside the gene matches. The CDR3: CASSLRLAGGQQETQYF. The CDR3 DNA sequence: TGTGCCAGCAGTTTACGGCTCGCGGGGGGCCAACAAGAGACCCAGTACTTC.

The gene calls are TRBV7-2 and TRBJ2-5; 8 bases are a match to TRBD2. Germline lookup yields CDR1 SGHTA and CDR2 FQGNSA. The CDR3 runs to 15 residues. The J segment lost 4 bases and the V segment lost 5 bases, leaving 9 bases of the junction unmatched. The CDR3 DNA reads TGTGCCAGCAGCCTCTCTGCGGGGGGCCGAGAGACCCAGTACTTC. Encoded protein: CASSLSAGGRETQYF.

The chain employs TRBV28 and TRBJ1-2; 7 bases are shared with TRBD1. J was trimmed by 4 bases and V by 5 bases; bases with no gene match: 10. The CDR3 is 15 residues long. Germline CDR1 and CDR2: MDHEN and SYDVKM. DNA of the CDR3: TGTGCCAGCAGTCCAACCACACAGGGGACCTATGGCTACACCTTC. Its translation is CASSPTTQGTYGYTF.

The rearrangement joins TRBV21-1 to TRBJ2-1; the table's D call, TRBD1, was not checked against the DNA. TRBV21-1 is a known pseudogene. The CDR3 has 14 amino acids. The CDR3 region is CASSISTEKNEQFF. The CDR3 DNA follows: TGTGCCAGCAGCATCTCGACAGAAAAAAATGAGCAGTTCTTC.

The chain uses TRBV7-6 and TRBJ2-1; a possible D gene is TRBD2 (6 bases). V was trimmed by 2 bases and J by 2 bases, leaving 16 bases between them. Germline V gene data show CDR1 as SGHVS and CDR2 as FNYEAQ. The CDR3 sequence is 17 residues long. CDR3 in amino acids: CASSLLAVEYTYNEQFF. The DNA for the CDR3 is TGTGCCAGCAGCTTATTAGCGGTGGAATACACCTACAATGAGCAGTTCTTC.

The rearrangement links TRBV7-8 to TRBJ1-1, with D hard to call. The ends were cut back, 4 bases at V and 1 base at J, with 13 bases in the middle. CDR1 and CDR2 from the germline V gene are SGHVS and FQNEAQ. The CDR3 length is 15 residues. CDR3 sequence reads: CASSSPRRRNTEAFF. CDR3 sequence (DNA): TGTGCCAGCAGCTCTCCCAGGAGGCGGAACACTGAAGCTTTCTTT.

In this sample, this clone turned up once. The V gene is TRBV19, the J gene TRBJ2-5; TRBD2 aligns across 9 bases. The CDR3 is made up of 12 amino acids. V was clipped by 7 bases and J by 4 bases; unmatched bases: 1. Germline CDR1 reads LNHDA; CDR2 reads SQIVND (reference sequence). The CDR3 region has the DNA TGTGCCAGTATGGGACTAGCAGAGACCCAGTACTTC. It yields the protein CASMGLAETQYF.

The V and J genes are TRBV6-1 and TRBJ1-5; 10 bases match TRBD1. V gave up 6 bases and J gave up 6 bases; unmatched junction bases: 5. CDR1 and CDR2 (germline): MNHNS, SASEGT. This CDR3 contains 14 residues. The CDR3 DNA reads TGTGCCAGCAGGGAGACAGGGGGCGGTCAGCCCCAGCATTTT. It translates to CASRETGGGQPQHF.

The DNA of the CDR3 is TGCGCCAGCAGCTTGGCTGCGCTCACCTACGAGCAGTACTTC. Its protein is CASSLAALTYEQYF. The chain uses TRBV5-1 and TRBJ2-7; D uncertain. Trimming pared 0 bases from V and 2 bases from J, leaving 9 bases between. The CDR3 is made up of 14 amino acids. Germline CDR1 SGHRS, CDR2 YFSETQ.

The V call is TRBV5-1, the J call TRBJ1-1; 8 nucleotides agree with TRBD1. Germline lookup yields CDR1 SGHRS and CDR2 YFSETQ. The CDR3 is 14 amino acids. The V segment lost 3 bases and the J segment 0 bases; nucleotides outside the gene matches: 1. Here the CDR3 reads CASSSGQVNTEAFF. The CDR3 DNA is TGCGCCAGCAGCTCGGGACAGGTGAACACTGAAGCTTTCTTT.

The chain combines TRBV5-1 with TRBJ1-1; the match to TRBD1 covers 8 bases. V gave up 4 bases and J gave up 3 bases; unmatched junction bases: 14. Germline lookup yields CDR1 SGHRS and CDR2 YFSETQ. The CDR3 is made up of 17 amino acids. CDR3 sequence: CASSPGGGFRSDTEAFF. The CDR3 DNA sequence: TGCGCCAGCAGCCCAGGGGGCGGTTTTCGTTCTGACACTGAAGCTTTCTTT.

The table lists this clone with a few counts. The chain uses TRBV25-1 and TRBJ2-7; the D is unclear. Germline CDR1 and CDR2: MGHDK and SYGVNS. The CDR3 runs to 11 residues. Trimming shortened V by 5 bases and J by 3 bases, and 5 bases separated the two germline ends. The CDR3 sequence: CASSSYYEQYF. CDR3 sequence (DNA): TGTGCCAGCAGTTCGTACTACGAGCAGTACTTC.